This T cell receptor (beta chain) was found in a study of T cell changes during pregnancy in multiple sclerosis. The CDR3 runs to 15 residues. Germline trimming cut 3 bases from V and 5 bases from J; bases unmatched to any gene: 8. Germline V gene sequence: CDR1 LNHDA, CDR2 SQIVND (reference sequence). Using immunoSEQ multiplex PCR, the repertoire was profiled, and TCRdb retains in-frame clones only, with some absent. The sample shows 100,000 or so clones, over 85% of them seen only once. This chain uses TRBV19 with TRBJ2-5; TRBD1 agrees at 8 bases. The clonotype was recovered from a female donor with multiple sclerosis, enrolled in a pregnancy study. The sequenced sample was peripheral blood, obtained after pregnancy. This CDR3 is CASSITPGGLETQYF. In DNA, the CDR3 is TGTGCCAGTAGTATTACTCCAGGGGGCTTGGAGACCCAGTACTTC.